One T cell receptor (beta chain) is described in this entry. There are many counts of this clonotype. The antigen it recognizes is unknown. No base qualities exist here, and no much larger clone lies one base off it. Synovial fluid samples and blood samples obtained from the same ankylosing spondylitis patients were matched. The source of the sample is a study of CD8 T cells in ankylosing spondylitis (dated by TCRdb to 2017 to 2019). About the full investigation: To find TCR variants linked to disease, the study profiled T cell receptor beta repertoires in ankylosing spondylitis patients and healthy donors. The full study cohort comprised about 23 ankylosing spondylitis patients and 85 to 120 healthy donors. Peripheral blood samples were taken, and synovial fluid was additionally collected from ankylosing spondylitis patients. Beyond this particular receptor, the publication reports: Blood from ankylosing spondylitis patients appeared to be characterized by a TCR beta motif made up of several highly homologous amino acid variants. Some of the motif variants had been reported before in the synovial fluid and blood of reactive arthritis patients, a finding that suggests common disease-initiation mechanisms. The disease-linked clones had a CD8+ phenotype and were found at relatively low frequencies in peripheral blood. The disease-linked clones were reported to be significantly enriched in matched synovial fluid samples from ankylosing spondylitis patients.

TCRdb records Illumina HiSeq 2500 as the sequencer. Quantitative 5'-RACE with molecular barcodes was the method used to prepare the TCR beta libraries. Per the original workflow: A new computational method based on a probabilistic model of VDJ rearrangement was used to identify disease-linked TCR variants. The public sequencing data were trimmed at Q25 with fastp and processed into clonotypes with MiXCR by TCRdb, which kept only in-frame beta chains. Every distinct CDR3 protein forms one entry, paired with its most common genes and DNA. TCRdb's processing, not the authors', yielded these V and J calls. Across this sample there are 130,000 to 150,000 distinct CDR3 sequences, with 6.5% to 8.5% seen only once. Clones ranked in the top ten supply 7.3% of the sample. V gives up 2 bases and J gives up 11 bases, and the segment between their germline ends measures 26 bases. Counted from cysteine to phenylalanine, this CDR3 has 17 amino acids. Just the 51-base CDR3 DNA is kept, in frame starting at base 1. CDR1 SNHLY and CDR2 FYNNEI were looked up in the germline V gene.

The V and J genes are TRBV2 and TRBJ2-3; TRBD2 is a possible D gene, resting on 6 matching bases. The sample comprised synovial fluid, either unsorted or a sorted T cell fraction (not recorded which). The sequence was obtained from a male donor with ankylosing spondylitis. The nucleotide sequence reads as follows: TGTGCCAGCAGTGAAAGTCTCTTTGCGGAGGGCCGGTTGAGGCAGTATTTT. This translates into CASSESLFAEGRLRQYF.